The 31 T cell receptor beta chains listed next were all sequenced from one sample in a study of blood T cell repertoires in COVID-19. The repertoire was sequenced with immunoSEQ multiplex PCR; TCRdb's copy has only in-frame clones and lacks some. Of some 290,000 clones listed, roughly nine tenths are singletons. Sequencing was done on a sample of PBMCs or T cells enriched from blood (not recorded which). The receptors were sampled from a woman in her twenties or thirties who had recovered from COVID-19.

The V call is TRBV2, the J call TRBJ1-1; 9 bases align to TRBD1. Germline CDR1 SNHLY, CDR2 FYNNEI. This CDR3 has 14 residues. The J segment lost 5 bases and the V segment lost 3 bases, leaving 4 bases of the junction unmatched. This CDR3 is CASSDGTGRTEAFF. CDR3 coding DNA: TGTGCCAGCAGTGACGGGACAGGGAGGACTGAAGCTTTCTTT.

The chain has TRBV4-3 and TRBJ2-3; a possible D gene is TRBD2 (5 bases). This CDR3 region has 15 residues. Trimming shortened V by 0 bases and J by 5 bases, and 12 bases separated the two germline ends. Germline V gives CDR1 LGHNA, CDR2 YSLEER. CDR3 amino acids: CASSQDRPGIDTQYF. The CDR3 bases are TGCGCCAGCAGCCAAGATCGTCCCGGGATAGATACGCAGTATTTT.

The CDR3 spells CASSLDIGGNTIYF. The CDR3, as DNA: TGTGCCAGCAGCCTGGACATCGGTGGAAACACCATATATTTT. V gene TRBV7-2 combines with J gene TRBJ1-3; possible D gene TRBD1, 5 bases. V was trimmed by 5 bases and J by 3 bases, leaving 11 bases between them. CDR1 and CDR2 from the germline V gene are SGHTA and FQGNSA. This CDR3 has 14 amino acids.

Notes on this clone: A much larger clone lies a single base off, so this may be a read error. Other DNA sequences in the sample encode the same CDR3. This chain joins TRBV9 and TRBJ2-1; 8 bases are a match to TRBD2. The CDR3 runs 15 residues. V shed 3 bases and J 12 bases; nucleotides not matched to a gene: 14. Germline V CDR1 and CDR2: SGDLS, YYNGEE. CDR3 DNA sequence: TGTGCCAGCAGCGCCGGGACTAGTGGGAGGGCCAGGCAGTTCTTC. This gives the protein CASSAGTSGRARQFF.

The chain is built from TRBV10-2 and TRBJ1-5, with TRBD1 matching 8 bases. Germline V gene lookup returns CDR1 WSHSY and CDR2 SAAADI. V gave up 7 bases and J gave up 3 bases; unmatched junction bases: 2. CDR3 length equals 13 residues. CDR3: CASMGQDNQPQHF. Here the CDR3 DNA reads TGCGCCAGCATGGGACAGGACAATCAGCCCCAGCATTTT.

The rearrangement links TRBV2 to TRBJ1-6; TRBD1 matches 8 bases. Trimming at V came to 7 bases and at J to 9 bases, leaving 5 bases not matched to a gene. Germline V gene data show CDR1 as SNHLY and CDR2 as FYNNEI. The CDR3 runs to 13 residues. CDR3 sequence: CASKGQDGSPLHF. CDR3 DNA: TGTGCCAGCAAGGGACAGGACGGTTCACCCCTCCACTTT.

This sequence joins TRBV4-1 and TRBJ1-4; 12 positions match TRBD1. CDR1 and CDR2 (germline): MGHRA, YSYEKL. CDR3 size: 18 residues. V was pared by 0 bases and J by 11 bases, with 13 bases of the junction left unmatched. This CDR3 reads CASSQERGQGAPARKLFF. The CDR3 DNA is TGCGCCAGCAGCCAAGAGCGGGGACAGGGGGCTCCCGCGAGGAAACTGTTTTTT.

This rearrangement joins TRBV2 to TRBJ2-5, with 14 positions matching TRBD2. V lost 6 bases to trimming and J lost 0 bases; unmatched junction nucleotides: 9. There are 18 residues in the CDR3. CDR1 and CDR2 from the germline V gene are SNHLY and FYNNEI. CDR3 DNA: TGTGCCAGCAGGACCCGACTAGCGGGAGGGATTAACCAAGAGACCCAGTACTTC. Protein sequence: CASRTRLAGGINQETQYF.

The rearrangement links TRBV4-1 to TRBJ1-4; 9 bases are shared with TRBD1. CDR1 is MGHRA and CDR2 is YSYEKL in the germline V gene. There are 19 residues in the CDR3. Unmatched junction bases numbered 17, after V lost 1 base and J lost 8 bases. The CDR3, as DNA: TGCGCCAGCAGCCAAGGGACAGGGGCGAGGCAAGGCACTCCCGAAAAACTGTTTTTT. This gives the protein CASSQGTGARQGTPEKLFF.

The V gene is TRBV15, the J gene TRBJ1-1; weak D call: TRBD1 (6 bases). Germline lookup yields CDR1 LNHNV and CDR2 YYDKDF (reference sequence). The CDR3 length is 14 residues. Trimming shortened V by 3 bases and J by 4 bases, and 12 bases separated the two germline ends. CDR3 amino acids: CATSSPGVFTEAFF. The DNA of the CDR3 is TGTGCCACCAGCAGCCCAGGGGTCTTCACTGAAGCTTTCTTT.

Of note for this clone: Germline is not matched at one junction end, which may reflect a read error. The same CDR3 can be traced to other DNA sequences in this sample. CDR3 residues: CASSRGGSSGNTIYF. CDR3 in DNA: TGCGCCAGCAGCAGGGGGGGCAGCTCTGGAAACACCATATATTTT. V and J are TRBV7-3 and TRBJ1-3; 7 bases fit TRBD1. CDR1 is SGHTA and CDR2 is FQGTGA in the germline V gene. The CDR3 runs to 15 residues. Drawing the rest from reference TRBV7-3 and TRBJ1-3, the complete variable domain is GAGVSQTPSNKVTEKGKYVELRCDPISGHTALYWYRQSLGQGPEFLIYFQGTGAADDSGLPNDRFFAVRPEGSVSTLKIQRTERGDSAVYLCASSRGGSSGNTIYFGEGSWLTVV.

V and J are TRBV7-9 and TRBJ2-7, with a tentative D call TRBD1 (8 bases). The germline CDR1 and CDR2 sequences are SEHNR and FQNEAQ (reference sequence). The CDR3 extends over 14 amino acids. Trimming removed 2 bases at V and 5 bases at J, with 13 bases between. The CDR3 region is CASSLTGGVDEQYF. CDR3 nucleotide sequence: TGTGCCAGCAGCTTAACAGGGGGGGTCGACGAGCAGTACTTC.

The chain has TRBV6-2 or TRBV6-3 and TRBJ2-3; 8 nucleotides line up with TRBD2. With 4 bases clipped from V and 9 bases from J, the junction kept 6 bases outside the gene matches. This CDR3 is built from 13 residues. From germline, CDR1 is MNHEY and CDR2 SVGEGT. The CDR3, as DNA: TGTGCCAGCAGTTTAAGCGGGAGAGTGACGCAGTATTTT. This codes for CASSLSGRVTQYF.

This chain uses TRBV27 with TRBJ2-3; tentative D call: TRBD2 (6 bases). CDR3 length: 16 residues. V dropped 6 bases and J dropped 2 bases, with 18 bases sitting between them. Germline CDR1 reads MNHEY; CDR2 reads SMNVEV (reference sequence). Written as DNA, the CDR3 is TGTGCCAGCAGGGTTGTCGGGGGTACTTACACAGATACGCAGTATTTT. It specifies CASRVVGGTYTDTQYF.

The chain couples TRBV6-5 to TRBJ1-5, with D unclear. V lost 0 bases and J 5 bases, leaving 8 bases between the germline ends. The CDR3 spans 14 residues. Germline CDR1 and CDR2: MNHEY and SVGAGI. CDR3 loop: CASSYSRRYQPQHF. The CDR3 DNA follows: TGTGCCAGCAGTTACTCACGCAGATATCAGCCCCAGCATTTT.

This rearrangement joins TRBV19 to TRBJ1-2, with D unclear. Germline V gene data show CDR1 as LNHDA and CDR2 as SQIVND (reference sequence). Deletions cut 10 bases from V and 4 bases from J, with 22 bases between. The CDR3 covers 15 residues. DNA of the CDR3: TGTGCCACTACCCCAACACATACAGATCCCTATGGCTACACCTTC. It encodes CATTPTHTDPYGYTF.

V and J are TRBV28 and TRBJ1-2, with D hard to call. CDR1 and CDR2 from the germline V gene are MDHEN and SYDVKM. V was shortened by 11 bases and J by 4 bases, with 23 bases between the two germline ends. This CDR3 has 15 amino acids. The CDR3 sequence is CAFWGAATLSYGYTF. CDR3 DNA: TGTGCCTTCTGGGGAGCGGCAACCCTAAGCTATGGCTACACCTTC.

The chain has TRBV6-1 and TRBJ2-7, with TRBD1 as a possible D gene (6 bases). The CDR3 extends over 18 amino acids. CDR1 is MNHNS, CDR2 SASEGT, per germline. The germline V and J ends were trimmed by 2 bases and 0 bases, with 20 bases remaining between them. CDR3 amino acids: CASSEPLWTAPLSYEQYF. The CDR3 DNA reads TGTGCCAGCAGTGAACCGCTTTGGACAGCCCCGCTCTCCTACGAGCAGTACTTC.

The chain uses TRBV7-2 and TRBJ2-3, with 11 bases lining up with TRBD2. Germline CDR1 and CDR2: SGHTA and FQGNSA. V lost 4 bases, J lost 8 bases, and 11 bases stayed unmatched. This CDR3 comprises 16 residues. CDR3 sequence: CASSSTGLAVQATQYF. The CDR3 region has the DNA TGTGCCAGCAGCTCCACGGGACTAGCGGTCCAAGCTACGCAGTATTTT.

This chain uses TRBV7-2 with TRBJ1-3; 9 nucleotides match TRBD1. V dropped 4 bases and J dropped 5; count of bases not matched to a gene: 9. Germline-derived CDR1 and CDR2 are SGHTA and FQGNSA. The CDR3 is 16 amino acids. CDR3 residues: CASSWGTGIFRNTIYF. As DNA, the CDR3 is TGTGCCAGCAGCTGGGGGACAGGGATATTTCGAAACACCATATATTTT.

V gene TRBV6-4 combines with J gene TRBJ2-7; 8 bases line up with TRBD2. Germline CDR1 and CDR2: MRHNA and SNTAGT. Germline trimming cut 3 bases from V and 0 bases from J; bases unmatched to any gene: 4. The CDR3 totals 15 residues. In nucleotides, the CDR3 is TGTGCCAGCAGTGATGCGACTAGCGTCTCCTACGAGCAGTACTTC. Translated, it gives CASSDATSVSYEQYF.

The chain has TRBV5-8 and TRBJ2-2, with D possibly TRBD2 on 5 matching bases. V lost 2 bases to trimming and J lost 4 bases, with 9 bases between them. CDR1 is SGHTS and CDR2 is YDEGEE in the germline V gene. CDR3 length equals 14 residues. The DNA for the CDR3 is TGTGCCAGCAGCTTTACGGGGTTCACCGGGGAGCTGTTTTTT. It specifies CASSFTGFTGELFF.

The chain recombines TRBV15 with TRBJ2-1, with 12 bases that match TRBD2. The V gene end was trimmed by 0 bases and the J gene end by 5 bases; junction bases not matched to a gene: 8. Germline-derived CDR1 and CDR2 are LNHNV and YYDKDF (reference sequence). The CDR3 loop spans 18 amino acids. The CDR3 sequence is CATSRDLALAGGNNEQFF. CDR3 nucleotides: TGTGCCACCAGCAGAGATCTGGCTCTAGCGGGAGGGAACAATGAGCAGTTCTTC.

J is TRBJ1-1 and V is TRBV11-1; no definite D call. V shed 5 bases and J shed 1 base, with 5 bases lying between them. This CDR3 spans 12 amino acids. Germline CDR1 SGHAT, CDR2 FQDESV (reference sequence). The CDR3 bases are TGTGCCAGCAGCCGACAGAACACTGAAGCTTTCTTT. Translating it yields CASSRQNTEAFF.

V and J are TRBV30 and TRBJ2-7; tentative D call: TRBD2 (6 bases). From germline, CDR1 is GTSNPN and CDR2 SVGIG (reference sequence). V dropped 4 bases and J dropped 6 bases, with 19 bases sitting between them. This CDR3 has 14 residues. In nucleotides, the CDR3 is TGTGCCTGGAATTCGGAGGGGCTAGGCTTCGAGCAGTACTTC. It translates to CAWNSEGLGFEQYF.

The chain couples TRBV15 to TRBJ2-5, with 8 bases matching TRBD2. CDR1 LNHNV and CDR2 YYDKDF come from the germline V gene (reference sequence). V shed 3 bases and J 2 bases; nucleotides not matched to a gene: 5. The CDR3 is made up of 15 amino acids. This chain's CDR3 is CATSSPGTRQETQYF. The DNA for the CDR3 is TGTGCCACCAGCAGCCCCGGGACTAGACAAGAGACCCAGTACTTC. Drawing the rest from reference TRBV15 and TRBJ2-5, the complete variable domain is DAMVIQNPRYQVTQFGKPVTLSCSQTLNHNVMYWYQQKSSQAPKLLFHYYDKDFNNEADTPDNFQSRRPNTSFCFLDIRSPGLGDTAMYLCATSSPGTRQETQYFGPGTRLLVL.

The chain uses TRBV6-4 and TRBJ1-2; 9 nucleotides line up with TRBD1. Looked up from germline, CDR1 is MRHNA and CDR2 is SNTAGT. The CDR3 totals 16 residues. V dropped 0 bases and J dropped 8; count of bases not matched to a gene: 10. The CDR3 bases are TGTGCCAGCAGTGACTCGCCGGGACAGGGATTTGGGGGCTACACCTTC. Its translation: CASSDSPGQGFGGYTF.

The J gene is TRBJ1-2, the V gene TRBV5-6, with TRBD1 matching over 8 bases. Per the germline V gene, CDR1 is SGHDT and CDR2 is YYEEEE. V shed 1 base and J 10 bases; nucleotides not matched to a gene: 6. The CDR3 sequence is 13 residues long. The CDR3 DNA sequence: TGTGCCAGCAGCTTGACCAGGGGGCAAATCTACACCTTC. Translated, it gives CASSLTRGQIYTF.

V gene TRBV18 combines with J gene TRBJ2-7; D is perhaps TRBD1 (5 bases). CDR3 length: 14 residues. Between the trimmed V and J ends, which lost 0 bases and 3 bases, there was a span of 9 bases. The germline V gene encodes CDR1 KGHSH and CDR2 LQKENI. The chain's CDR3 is CASSPPGARYEQYF. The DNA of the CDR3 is TGTGCCAGCTCACCACCAGGGGCCCGCTACGAGCAGTACTTC.

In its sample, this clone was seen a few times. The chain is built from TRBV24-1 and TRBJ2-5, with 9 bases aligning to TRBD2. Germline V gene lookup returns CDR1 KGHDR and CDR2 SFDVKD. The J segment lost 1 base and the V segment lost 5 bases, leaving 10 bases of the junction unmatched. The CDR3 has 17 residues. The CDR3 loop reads CATSGASGTNSQETQYF. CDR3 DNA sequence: TGTGCCACCAGTGGGGCTAGCGGGACGAATAGCCAAGAGACCCAGTACTTC.

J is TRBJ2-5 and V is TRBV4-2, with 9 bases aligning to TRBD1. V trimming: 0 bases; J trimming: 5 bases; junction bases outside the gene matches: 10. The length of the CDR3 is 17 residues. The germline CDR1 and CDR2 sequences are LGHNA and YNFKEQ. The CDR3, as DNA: TGTGCCAGCAGCCAAGATCTTTCGGGACAGGGTTCCGAGACCCAGTACTTC. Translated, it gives CASSQDLSGQGSETQYF.